The rows below give T cell receptor beta chains drawn from one sample of a study of identical twins. MiXCR, run by TCRdb on the 5' RACE reads, gives a single entry per CDR3 protein. The sample holds roughly 540,000 distinct CDR3 sequences; 20% to 25% are singletons and the top ten take 0.8% to 1%. A further study also used this sample, focusing on T cells expressing NK-cell markers.

Material for sequencing was CD4+ T cells sorted from blood. These receptors were taken from a woman between 18 and 29 years old in good health. The CDR3 runs from the conserved cysteine through the conserved F or W. A D gene is named only where the DNA matches it firmly. Clone size is not always given. Where it is, it says once, few, many or a class for expanded clones.

v_call	d_call	clone_size	j_call	cdr3_aa	cdr3_nt
TRBV10-3	-	few	TRBJ1-6	CAISFTGNNSPLHF	TGTGCCATCAGTTTTACGGGAAATAATTCACCCCTCCACTTT
TRBV5-1	-	few	TRBJ2-4	CASSLESAKNIQYF	TGCGCCAGCAGCTTGGAATCAGCCAAAAACATTCAGTACTTC
TRBV9	-	-	TRBJ2-1	CASSVHRVPNEQFF	TGTGCCAGCAGCGTCCACAGGGTACCCAATGAGCAGTTCTTC
TRBV5-1	TRBD1	many	TRBJ2-1	CASSLGQDPYNEQFF	TGCGCCAGCAGCCTCGGACAGGACCCCTACAATGAGCAGTTCTTC
TRBV4-1	-	-	TRBJ1-3	CVSSQDPGLGNTIYF	TGCGTCAGCAGCCAAGATCCGGGTTTGGGAAACACCATATATTTT
TRBV20-1	-	few	TRBJ1-5	CSALRDSSGQPQHF	TGCAGTGCTCTCCGGGACTCATCGGGCCAGCCCCAGCATTTT
TRBV20-1	-	few	TRBJ2-5	CSARARGYQETQYF	TGCAGTGCTAGAGCTCGCGGGTACCAAGAGACCCAGTACTTC
TRBV6-1	TRBD1	few	TRBJ2-6	CASSRGTGSGANVLTF	TGTGCCAGCAGCAGAGGGACAGGGTCTGGGGCCAACGTCCTGACTTTC
TRBV11-1	TRBD2	-	TRBJ2-1	CASSLALAASGSLDEQFF	TGTGCCAGCAGCTTAGCTTTAGCGGCTAGCGGGAGTCTCGATGAGCAGTTCTTC
TRBV2	-	-	TRBJ2-3	CASGSRLGTQYF	TGTGCCAGCGGTTCCCGCCTGGGTACGCAGTATTTT
TRBV28	-	-	TRBJ2-7	CASRGLALEYF	TGTGCCAGCCGGGGCCTAGCTTTGGAGTACTTC
TRBV12-3/TRBV12-4	TRBD1	many	TRBJ1-1	CASKVRQGENTEAFF	TGTGCCAGCAAGGTTAGACAGGGAGAAAACACTGAAGCTTTCTTT
TRBV20-1	-	-	TRBJ1-2	CSARRGGETNYGYTF	TGCAGTGCTAGGAGGGGCGGTGAGACTAACTATGGCTACACCTTC
TRBV16	-	few	TRBJ2-1	CASSPQVGVRNNEQFF	TGTGCCAGCAGCCCCCAGGTTGGGGTTCGCAACAATGAGCAGTTCTTC
TRBV20-1	TRBD1	-	TRBJ2-1	CSARETGVPEQFF	TGCAGTGCTAGAGAGACAGGGGTTCCTGAGCAGTTCTTC
TRBV15	TRBD2	few	TRBJ2-3	CATSRDLAGGGTDTQYF	TGTGCCACCAGCAGAGATTTAGCGGGGGGGGGCACAGATACGCAGTATTTT
TRBV20-1	-	few	TRBJ2-5	CSAQQGRETQYF	TGCAGTGCGCAACAGGGTCGAGAGACCCAGTACTTC
TRBV4-1	-	few	TRBJ2-5	CASSQGDGQETQYF	TGCGCCAGCAGCCAAGGGGACGGCCAAGAGACCCAGTACTTC
TRBV20-1	-	few	TRBJ2-2	CSCGRPNTGELFF	TGCAGTTGCGGCAGACCGAACACCGGGGAGCTGTTTTTT
TRBV9	-	-	TRBJ1-2	CASSVEGEGYGYTF	TGTGCCAGCAGCGTAGAGGGGGAGGGCTATGGCTACACCTTC
TRBV12-3/TRBV12-4	-	many	TRBJ2-7	CASSFSVSSYEQYF	TGTGCCAGCAGTTTTAGTGTAAGCTCCTACGAGCAGTACTTC
TRBV5-1	TRBD2	-	TRBJ2-1	CASSLETSRYNEQFF	TGCGCCAGCAGCTTGGAGACTAGCAGGTACAATGAGCAGTTCTTC
TRBV10-3	-	few	TRBJ2-3	CAINPRQELTDTQYF	TGTGCCATCAACCCTCGCCAGGAACTCACAGATACGCAGTATTTT
TRBV15	-	many	TRBJ1-2	CATSISGGYTF	TGTGCCACCAGCATTAGCGGAGGCTACACCTTC
TRBV12-3/TRBV12-4	TRBD2	many	TRBJ2-7	CASSLGRAYEQYF	TGTGCCAGCAGCCTTGGGAGGGCCTACGAGCAGTACTTC
TRBV7-9	-	many	TRBJ2-5	CASSLGTGQETQYF	TGTGCCAGCAGCTTAGGAACAGGTCAAGAGACCCAGTACTTC
TRBV20-1	TRBD1	-	TRBJ1-1	CSGTAGQQAFF	TGCAGTGGCACAGCGGGACAGCAAGCTTTCTTT
TRBV5-1	-	few	TRBJ2-1	CASSLSTPNEQFF	TGCGCCAGCAGCTTATCGACCCCCAATGAGCAGTTCTTC
TRBV21-1	-	-	TRBJ2-1	CAREGNNEQFF	TGTGCCAGGGAGGGGAACAATGAGCAGTTCTTC
TRBV11-2	TRBD1	few	TRBJ2-7	CASSLQTLGQESSYEQYF	TGTGCCAGCAGCTTACAAACTCTCGGACAGGAATCGTCCTACGAGCAGTACTTC
TRBV3-1	-	-	TRBJ1-2	CASSQDLEGDGYTF	TGTGCCAGCAGCCAAGATTTGGAGGGGGATGGCTACACCTTC
TRBV7-8	-	once	TRBJ2-5	CASSLGRQGWETQYF	TGTGCCAGCAGCTTAGGTCGGCAGGGGTGGGAGACCCAGTACTTC
TRBV20-1	TRBD1	few	TRBJ1-4	CSAGGDRRKLFF	TGCAGTGCCGGGGGGGACAGGCGAAAACTGTTTTTT
TRBV9	-	-	TRBJ2-3	CASSVGVTSTDTQYF	TGTGCCAGCAGCGTAGGTGTGACTAGCACAGATACGCAGTATTTT
TRBV5-1	TRBD1	-	TRBJ1-4	CASSRDRASEKLFF	TGCGCCAGCAGCCGGGACAGGGCAAGTGAAAAACTGTTTTTT
TRBV9	-	few	TRBJ1-1	CASSVEPTNTEAFF	TGTGCCAGCAGCGTGGAACCGACGAACACTGAAGCTTTCTTT
TRBV12-3/TRBV12-4	-	few	TRBJ2-3	CASSYGPYTDTQYF	TGTGCCAGCAGCTACGGGCCTTACACAGATACGCAGTATTTT
TRBV20-1	-	-	TRBJ2-1	CSASVWALNEQFF	TGCAGTGCTAGTGTTTGGGCTCTGAATGAGCAGTTCTTC
TRBV12-3/TRBV12-4	-	-	TRBJ2-6	CASSTLAGANVLTF	TGTGCCAGCAGCACCCTGGCGGGGGCCAACGTCCTGACTTTC
TRBV30	-	-	TRBJ1-1	CAWRPPGTNTEAFF	TGTGCCTGGAGGCCCCCCGGCACGAACACTGAAGCTTTCTTT
TRBV20-1	-	-	TRBJ2-5	CSATRKYGTQYF	TGCAGTGCCACTAGAAAATACGGGACCCAGTACTTC
TRBV20-1	-	-	TRBJ1-1	CSASRSTANTEAFF	TGCAGTGCTAGCCGATCAACAGCGAACACTGAAGCTTTCTTT
TRBV7-9	-	-	TRBJ2-1	CASKQQEGEQFF	TGTGCCAGCAAACAACAGGAGGGTGAGCAGTTCTTC
TRBV12-3/TRBV12-4	TRBD2	many	TRBJ2-7	CASSLGLAGVQYF	TGTGCCAGCAGCCTGGGACTAGCGGGAGTACAGTACTTC
TRBV20-1	TRBD2	few	TRBJ2-3	CSARDLTGGLPDTQYF	TGCAGTGCTAGAGATTTAACGGGGGGGCTACCAGATACGCAGTATTTT
TRBV15	-	-	TRBJ1-1	CATSPRVNTEAFF	TGTGCCACCAGCCCTAGGGTCAACACTGAAGCTTTCTTT
TRBV4-2	TRBD2	few	TRBJ2-1	CASSQVGTAGPNNEQFF	TGTGCCAGCAGCCAAGTGGGTACAGCGGGGCCCAACAATGAGCAGTTCTTC
TRBV12-3/TRBV12-4	-	-	TRBJ1-6	CASTLFAGNSPLHF	TGTGCCAGCACGCTGTTTGCGGGGAATTCACCCCTCCACTTT
TRBV20-1	-	-	TRBJ2-7	CSARGGQGLPYEQYF	TGCAGTGCTCGGGGGGGACAGGGTCTCCCCTACGAGCAGTACTTC
TRBV2	TRBD1	few	TRBJ1-2	CASSTTGYGYTF	TGTGCCAGCAGCACGACAGGGTATGGCTACACCTTC